This record concerns one T cell receptor beta chain sequence. Its antigen is currently not known. Per-base quality was not reported, and no clone a single base away is much larger than it. The sample originates from a study of cytomegalovirus exposure and HLA in healthy donors (dated by TCRdb to the late 2010s). As for the study more broadly: An earlier analysis of more than 550 of the donors reported around 280 Gb of sequence data and roughly 120 million unique TCR beta sequences obtained from approximately 180 million T cells. An early release covering 550 to 700 HLA-typed donors comprised 300 to 350 gigabases of sequencing data and approximately 85 million unique TCR sequences. Among the 398 genotyped donors, 75% to 90% belonged to the genetic ancestry cluster associated with self-reported Caucasian donors. The study aimed to test whether signatures of past pathogen exposure could be identified by cataloging public T cell receptors. The study profiled the T cell repertoires of under 700 subjects by immunosequencing and related them to cytomegalovirus serostatus. Along with the approximately 620-subject first cohort, a separate validation cohort of over a hundred different subjects was used. To predict cytomegalovirus infection status, the study brought together high-throughput TCR immunosequencing, statistical association of individual TCRs with disease status, and machine learning. To study patterns of TCR occurrence, a later analysis re-analyzed previously published TCR beta repertoires from 700 or so donors and added high-resolution HLA genotyping. In the later analysis, no new phenotypic data were used to find candidate immune exposures; instead, reliance was placed on TCR beta sequences and their occurrence across donors. An earlier analysis of 587 of the donors used high-throughput TCR beta sequencing to judge whether each TCR beta V gene segment behaved as functional or pseudogenic. Donor age, sex, ethnicity and CMV serostatus were compiled alongside the repertoire data. In a later genetic analysis, genome-wide SNP genotypes for about 55% of the 666 donors were used, and that subset was treated as a discovery cohort. Every repertoire in the discovery cohort had been generated on one and the same sequencing platform. HLA typing included class I and class II loci at four-digit resolution. The number of typed donors differed by locus: about 620-640 for A, B, C, DRB1 and DQB1; 500 to 550 for DQA1; some 590 for DPA1; and 400 to 480 for DPB1. Several DR-DQ haplotypes were handled as single units for association and clustering, since linkage in the cohort was strong. Across approximately 400 genotyped donors of the cohort, an average of roughly 230,000 unique TCR beta nucleotide sequences per donor were sequenced, and approximately 17% of those sequences were non-productive. Beyond this particular receptor, the publication reports: Most TCR sequences were observed very rarely across donors, whereas some public TCRs were present in many individuals. Compared with equally common non-associated chains, HLA-associated TCR beta chains in a later analysis were more clonally expanded and had lower generation probabilities. The authors suggested that the approach could potentially be extended to other disease states and immunological phenotypes. HLA typing was unavailable for some donors at each locus, so association tests used only the typed subset. A later analysis found that TCR association rates varied across HLA loci, with DRB1 alleles showing the most associated TCRs and HLA-C alleles the fewest. Because counts were too low, about 17 rarely observed V segments, including chromosome 9 orphons, were excluded from the earlier analysis of 500 to 700 of the donors. A later genetic analysis associated a missense DCLRE1C variant with V-gene and J-gene trimming of TCR beta chains, and an independent cohort replicated the association. CMV serostatus was the only immune exposure information available for the cohort. Cytomegalovirus status was reported to be diagnosed by the classifier with high specificity and sensitivity in both the original and validation cohorts. A group of highly shared sequence variants was considered likely to be a technical artifact of the sequencing pipeline. A later analysis found that most CMV-associated TCR beta chains appeared HLA-restricted, with HLA associations seemingly driven largely by CMV exposure. In this cohort, only TCR beta chains were sequenced, and detectable features were limited by the absence of alpha or paired-chain data. Presence/absence analyses assumed roughly uniform sequencing depth across donors, an assumption that may not hold. At a false discovery rate of 0.05, a later analysis linked some 18,000 TCR beta sequences to specific HLA alleles. In an earlier analysis of 500 to 650 of the donors, most TCR beta V segments appeared in productive rearrangements about 87% or about 30% of the time, broadly matching IMGT annotations. A further reported finding was that TCR beta sequences accurately predicted the HLA-A and HLA-B alleles for most subjects in the first cohort. Some IMGT-functional V segments, including TRBV6-2 and TRBV6-3, could not be distinguished by the 87-base-pair reads and were therefore excluded. Strong co-occurrence of HLA alleles, especially DR and DQ, made assigning TCR associations to individual alleles difficult. In a later genetic analysis, fewer N-insertions in productive TCRs were reported among donors in an Asian-associated ancestry cluster than the roughly 640-donor mean. The study listed 164 TCR beta chains as associated with cytomegalovirus. Three of the identified cytomegalovirus-associated TCR beta chains were confirmed in vitro to be specific for cytomegalovirus antigens. Correlated functional status among segregating V segments might reflect linkage disequilibrium, but an unknown experimental factor could not be ruled out. A later analysis reported that several top co-occurrence clusters appeared linked to parvovirus B19, influenza, CMV and Epstein-Barr virus.

Library creation used the immunoSEQ multiplex PCR assay. For the multiplex PCR, a mixture combining 60 forward primers for TCR Vbeta segments and 13 reverse primers for TCR Jbeta segments was used. The CDR3 region of rearranged TCR beta genes was amplified from genomic DNA with a multiplex PCR assay. Amplified TCR beta libraries were sequenced as 87-base-pair reads on the Illumina HiSeq System. In the source study's methods: A later analysis counted around 72 million unique TCR beta chains across the roughly 700 repertoires, and 9 million to 14 million of these chains were shared by at least two donors. Raw reads were error-corrected and collapsed into unique sequences with a nearest-neighbor algorithm that merged closely related sequences to remove PCR and sequencing errors. CDR3 sequences were aligned to IMGT reference sequences to assign V, D and J gene segments. For a sequence to be retained, at least a six-nucleotide match to both a V gene segment and a J gene segment was required. Rearrangements were called productive when the CDR3 lacked stop codons and stayed in frame with V and J; all others were non-productive. CDR3 was defined according to IMGT convention as the region running from the second conserved V-encoded cysteine to the conserved J-encoded phenylalanine. Sequences without an unambiguous match to a single V gene segment were excluded from the earlier analysis of a few hundred of the donors. In an earlier analysis of approximately 610 of the donors, V segments were called functional above 56.7% productive rearrangements and were called segregating when the between-donor standard deviation exceeded 5%. To diagnose cytomegalovirus status from the catalog of TCR beta chain sequences, a statistical classification framework was built. In a later analysis, V and J genes were assigned by comparing TCR nucleotide sequences against IMGT/GENE-DB human TR gene sequences. A later analysis assigned CDR3 sequences and most-parsimonious VDJ recombination scenarios with the TCRdist pipeline. In a later analysis, each TCR beta chain was defined by its CDR3 amino acid sequence together with its V-gene family, and reads lacking a unique V-gene family were excluded. A later analysis removed several hundred highly shared, low-generation-probability nucleotide sequences to deal with suspected cross-contamination and a sequencing artifact. For each public chain, a later analysis derived a clonal expansion index from normalized ranks of inferred template counts within each repertoire. Generation probabilities in a later analysis came from a VDJ recombination model fitted to out-of-frame rearrangements, and those results were checked against IGoR. In a later analysis, hypergeometric tests were used to score TCR-TCR, TCR-HLA and TCR-CMV co-occurrence, with a repertoire-size bias correction applied to TCR pairs. To estimate false discovery rates, a later analysis permuted the HLA or CMV assignments 20 times. In a later analysis, co-occurring TCRs were grouped using DBSCAN, and TCRdist sequence similarity was added for clustering within HLA-allele-positive subsets. Co-occurrence clustering excluded repertoires with fewer than 30,000 or more than 120,000 public chains, plus five with anomalous nucleotide sharing. TCRdb's version of the immuneACCESS table is confined to in-frame rearrangements and falls short of the full clone set. An unresolved V gene accounts for under half of the shortfall where checked; the remainder is of unknown origin. V and J calls and clone size are as listed in that table; D and trimming were resolved from the DNA. This sample is represented by 150,000 to 200,000 clones; 82% of them were singletons. The leading ten clones occupy less than 1.6% of the sample.

The cohort consisted of some 670 healthy bone marrow donors. At the time of sampling, all cohort members were nominally healthy, though unrecorded immune exposures were likely present. The donor was CMV seropositive and belonged to the group of 250 to 300 seropositive cohort members. Each donor provided a peripheral blood sample, and peripheral blood mononuclear cells were used for TCR beta sequencing. The Qiagen DNeasy Blood Extraction Kit was used to extract genomic DNA from the blood cell samples. CDR1 and CDR2 are read off the germline V gene as SNHLY and FYNNEI. Trimming costs V 10 bases and J 1 base, and their ends lie 8 bases apart. Spanning cysteine to phenylalanine, the CDR3 consists of 11 amino acids. Of all the DNA, just the CDR3 is kept, 33 bases in frame from base 1.

The chain was built from TRBV2 and TRBJ2-7, with the D gene call left open. Specimen: PBMCs. This TCR came from a girl aged 5-17 years in good health and CMV-seropositive. CDR3 loop: CATRGSYEQYF. Here is the DNA: TGTGCCACCCGAGGTTCCTACGAGCAGTACTTC. The full variable domain, with segments outside the CDR3 supplied by the reference TRBV2 and TRBJ2-7 proteins, appears as EPEVTQTPSHQVTQMGQEVILRCVPISNHLYFYWYRQILGQKVEFLVSFYNNEISEKSEIFDDQFSVERPDGSNFTLKIRSTKLEDSAMYFCATRGSYEQYFGPGTRLTVT.